This T cell receptor (beta chain) is drawn from a study of T-cell reconstitution after alpha-beta-depleted transplantation in children (dated by TCRdb to the mid-2010s). In terms of the full investigation: Using TCR repertoire profiling, the study quantitatively followed how T-cell immune reconstitution unfolded in children after TCRalphabeta/CD19-depleted allogeneic hematopoietic cell transplantation. Results and caveats for the whole study, not just this receptor: Apparently early alphabetaT-cell count recovery about two months after transplant reportedly relied on only several hundred rapidly expanded clones derived from non-depleted graft cells. Over subsequent months, a decline in hyperexpanded clone frequencies was noted, and after one year, T-cell counts and TCRbeta diversity were mostly ascribed to newly produced T cells. In some patients, the high TCRbeta diversity seen at day 60 was put down to recipient T cells and intrathymic progenitors that had survived conditioning.

The library was produced with PCR. TCRdb lists the instrument as Illumina HiSeq 2500. TCR libraries were prepared with molecular barcoding, using unique molecular identifiers to normalize TCRbeta repertoire quantification. TCRdb applied fastp at Q25 and MiXCR to the public reads, then kept only in-frame beta chains. When rows share a CDR3 protein, they turn into one entry using the most common DNA and genes. This sample comprises about 1,000,000 distinct CDR3 sequences, roughly 29% of them detected only once. The ten most abundant clones make up over 25% of the sample. The sample's treatment or condition label, decoded: allogeneic hematopoietic cell transplantation with graft depleted of TCRalphabeta T cells and CD19 B cells. TCRalphabeta/CD19-depleted allogeneic hematopoietic cell grafts were given to the transplant recipients, all of whom were children. Via the germline V gene, CDR1 is SGHRS and CDR2 YFSETQ. Trimmed from V: 0 bases; trimmed from J: 10 bases; junction bases lacking a gene match: 4. Spanning cysteine to phenylalanine, the CDR3 consists of 14 amino acids. Just the 42-base CDR3 DNA is kept, in frame starting at base 1.

In regard to this clonotype: Its target antigen remains unknown. No base-level quality is on record; no much larger clone is a single base apart.

This TCR came from a boy under two years old who had a stem cell transplant for SCID, so the T cells may come from the graft donor. The V and J segments used are TRBV5-1 and TRBJ2-1, with 10 bases matching TRBD2. This specimen was PBMCs, mostly from graft donor cells, taken 360 days after TCRalphabeta/CD19-depleted stem cell transplant. In nucleotide form, the sequence is TGCGCCAGCAGCTTGGATGCGACTAGCGGGGAGCAGTTCTTC. Protein translation: CASSLDATSGEQFF.